Given below is one T cell receptor beta chain in context. CDR1 and CDR2 from the germline V gene are SNHLY and FYNNEI. Trimming took 7 bases from V and 1 from J, leaving 14 bases between them. The CDR3 contains 15 residues. The entry originates in a study of blood T cell repertoires in COVID-19. Background on the study: The samples span acute and convalescent COVID-19 from the United States, Italy and Spain. Nucleic acid was either cDNA or gDNA, and it came from T cells, B-cell-depleted T cells, or PBMCs.

The assay was immunoSEQ multiplex PCR, and TCRdb's table has in-frame clones only and misses some. The sample yields about 130,000 clones, roughly 89% seen once. The V call is TRBV2, the J call TRBJ1-5, with D unresolved. The source material was peripheral blood. The source of this sequence is a man aged 55 to 69 with active or convalescent COVID-19. CDR3 bases: TGTGCCAGCATTGGAGGGAGTAACAGCAATCAGCCCCAGCATTTT. This translates into CASIGGSNSNQPQHF. The variable domain in full, completed from reference TRBV2 and TRBJ1-5, reads EPEVTQTPSHQVTQMGQEVILRCVPISNHLYFYWYRQILGQKVEFLVSFYNNEISEKSEIFDDQFSVERPDGSNFTLKIRSTKLEDSAMYFCASIGGSNSNQPQHFGDGTRLSIL.